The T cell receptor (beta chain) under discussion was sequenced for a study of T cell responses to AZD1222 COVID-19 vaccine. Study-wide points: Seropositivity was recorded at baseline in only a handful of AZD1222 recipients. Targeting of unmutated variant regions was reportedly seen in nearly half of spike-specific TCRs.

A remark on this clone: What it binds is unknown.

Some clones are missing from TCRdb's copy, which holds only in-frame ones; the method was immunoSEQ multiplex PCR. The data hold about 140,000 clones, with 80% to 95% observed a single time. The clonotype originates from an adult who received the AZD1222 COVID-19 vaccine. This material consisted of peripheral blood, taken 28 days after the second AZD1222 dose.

In DNA, the CDR3 is TGCAGCGTTGATGGGGCGGCTGAGCAGTTCTTC. Translating it yields CSVDGAAEQFF. V is TRBV29-1 and J is TRBJ2-1, with D possibly TRBD1 on 5 matching bases. V was cut by 3 bases and J by 9 bases, with 9 bases left in between. Germline CDR1 is SQVTM and CDR2 is ANQGSEA. The CDR3 is 11 amino acids.